This T cell receptor (beta chain) was recovered during a study of cytomegalovirus exposure and HLA in healthy donors. This CDR3 is 15 amino acids long. The V segment lost 5 bases and the J segment 4 bases; nucleotides outside the gene matches: 6. Germline V CDR1 and CDR2: MNHEY, SVGAGI. Only a few counts were recorded for this clone. 60 Vbeta and 13 Jbeta primers were used in PCR. Only in-frame clones appear in the TCRdb table, and some are missing; sequencing was by immunoSEQ multiplex PCR. The profile shows 100,000 or so clones, about 13% of them singletons. The TCR was taken from a man aged 35 to 55 in good health and CMV-seropositive. The specimen was PBMCs. The chain carries TRBV6-5 and TRBJ2-7; 12 bases are a match to TRBD2. The CDR3 is CASSKLAGGDYEQYF. The CDR3 nucleotides are TGTGCCAGCAGTAAGCTAGCGGGAGGGGATTACGAGCAGTACTTC.